Sequencing of this TCR beta chain was carried out in a study of CD8 T cells in ankylosing spondylitis. At least ten counts were recorded for this clonotype. Its specificity is not known. The germline V gene encodes CDR1 ENHRY and CDR2 SYGVKD. V was shortened by 0 bases and J by 2 bases, with 11 bases between the two germline ends. The CDR3 spans 16 residues. Making use of molecular barcodes, quantitative 5'-RACE generated TCR beta libraries. Each CDR3 protein gets one entry after TCRdb re-called the 5' RACE reads with MiXCR. The data hold around 150,000 distinct CDR3 sequences, with approximately 10% observed a single time. Study results and caveats: Matched synovial fluid from ankylosing spondylitis patients was reported to be enriched for disease-linked clones.

The TCR sequence derives from a male donor with ankylosing spondylitis or in good health (not recorded which). This rearrangement joins TRBV10-3 to TRBJ2-4, with a possible D match to TRBD2 (5 bases). The specimen sequenced was blood, either unsorted or a sorted T cell fraction (not recorded which). The CDR3: CAISESSGKTKNIQYF. DNA of the CDR3: TGTGCCATCAGTGAGTCGTCCGGGAAAACCAAAAACATTCAGTACTTC.